A selection of T cell receptor beta chains follows, all from one sample in a study of cytomegalovirus exposure and HLA in healthy donors. This table comes from immunoSEQ multiplex PCR, and its TCRdb copy is limited to in-frame clones, with some not included. The sample includes more than 95,000 clones, 76% of them seen just once. The sample consisted of PBMCs. These receptors were collected from a man over 45 in good health and CMV-seronegative. Both conserved end residues are part of each CDR3. The D gene is left open where the match is weak. Size values are once, few and many counts, or a class for expanded clones, and some rows have none.

J	V	size	D	DNA	CDR3
TRBJ2-3	TRBV10-3	.	TRBD1	TGTGCCATCAGTGGGGACAGGGGCGCAGATACGCAGTATTTT	CAISGDRGADTQYF
TRBJ2-1	TRBV7-2	.	.	TGTGCCAGCAGACAGTACAATGAGCAGTTCTTC	CASRQYNEQFF
TRBJ1-3	TRBV5-6	.	.	TGTGCCAGCAGCGACCTCGGGGAGCTCTCTGGAAACACCATATATTTT	CASSDLGELSGNTIYF
TRBJ2-7	TRBV5-1	.	TRBD1	TGCGCCAGCAGCGAGGGACAGGGGGCTATGGGCGAGCAGTACTTC	CASSEGQGAMGEQYF
TRBJ1-5	TRBV6-7	.	.	TGTGCCAGCAGTTCACCAAGGGGAAACAATCAGCCCCAGCATTTT	CASSSPRGNNQPQHF
TRBJ2-3	TRBV5-1	few	TRBD1	TGCGCCAGCAGCTTGGAGGACAGGACCACAGATACGCAGTATTTT	CASSLEDRTTDTQYF
TRBJ1-1	TRBV6-5	.	.	TGTGCCAGCAGCGGATTGCAGGGACTCCTGTTCTTT	CASSGLQGLLFF
TRBJ1-1	TRBV7-2	.	.	TGTGCCAGCAGCTTAGTATGGGGGGGTGACACTGAAGCTTTCTTT	CASSLVWGGDTEAFF
TRBJ1-1	TRBV6-5	.	.	TGTGCCAGCAGTTTTGGGAGGACTGAAGCTTTCTTT	CASSFGRTEAFF
TRBJ2-1	TRBV6-1	.	.	TGTGCCAGCAGTGAATCGGGGACTGGGGAGCAGTTCTTC	CASSESGTGEQFF
TRBJ1-2	TRBV4-3	.	TRBD1	TGCGCCAGCAGCCAGATCGGACAGGAATATAACTATGGCTACACCTTC	CASSQIGQEYNYGYTF
TRBJ2-2	TRBV6-4	once	.	TGTGCCAGCAGTTCGGGGGGCTCCTCCGGGGAGCTGTTTTTT	CASSSGGSSGELFF
TRBJ1-3	TRBV4-1	.	.	TGCGCCAGCAGCCAAGGGTCAGGCTTTGGAAACACCATATATTTT	CASSQGSGFGNTIYF
TRBJ1-6	TRBV6-6	.	.	TGTGCCAGCCGGCGGCAGGGCAATTCACCCCTCCACTTT	CASRRQGNSPLHF
TRBJ1-4	TRBV5-6	.	.	TGTGCCAGCAGCTGGTGGTTGGGGGCAGGGACTAATGAAAAACTGTTTTTT	CASSWWLGAGTNEKLFF
TRBJ2-1	TRBV5-1	.	.	TGCGCCAGCAGCTTATCTCGACGGGAGGAGCAGTTCTTC	CASSLSRREEQFF
TRBJ2-3	TRBV5-6	.	TRBD2	TGTGCCAGCAGCTTGGAACTAGCGGGAGGCACAGATACGCAGTATTTT	CASSLELAGGTDTQYF
TRBJ1-1	TRBV19	once	.	TGTGCCACGAAAACCTACGACAGCCTGAACACTGAAGCTTTCTTT	CATKTYDSLNTEAFF
TRBJ1-4	TRBV4-1	.	.	TGCGCCAGCAGCCCCTATCCGACACCGCTGGCAACTAATGAAAAACTGTTTTTT	CASSPYPTPLATNEKLFF
TRBJ2-7	TRBV7-2	many	.	TGTGCCAGCAGCTCGTACTACGAGCAGTACTTC	CASSSYYEQYF
TRBJ2-3	TRBV6-6	.	TRBD2	TGTGCCAGCAGAATTCGGCTAGCGGGGGTTGCAGATACGCAGTATTTT	CASRIRLAGVADTQYF
TRBJ2-3	TRBV5-1	.	.	TGCGCCAGCAGCCCCCGTGGAGCCCCAGATACGCAGTATTTT	CASSPRGAPDTQYF
TRBJ2-2	TRBV7-9	.	.	TGTGCCAGCAGCTTATCGCGGAACACCGGGGAGCTGTTTTTT	CASSLSRNTGELFF
TRBJ1-1	TRBV5-1	.	.	TGCGCCAGCAGCTTAGGACACCTAAACACTGAAGCTTTCTTT	CASSLGHLNTEAFF
TRBJ1-3	TRBV2	.	TRBD1	TGTGCCAGGACAGGGGCTGGAAACACCATATATTTT	CARTGAGNTIYF
TRBJ2-7	TRBV7-6	once	.	TGTGCCAGCAGCTTAGCCCGGGGTTACGAGCAGTACTTC	CASSLARGYEQYF
TRBJ1-3	TRBV5-4	few	TRBD1	TGTGCCAGCAGCGTGGCACAGGGGGCGACCTCTGGAAACACCATATATTTT	CASSVAQGATSGNTIYF
TRBJ1-2	TRBV19	once	.	TGTGCCAGTAATTCCCTCACAGGTCCGTCTACCTATGGCTACACCTTC	CASNSLTGPSTYGYTF
TRBJ1-5	TRBV7-2	.	TRBD1	TGTGCCAGCAGCAAACAGGGGGCAGGGCAGCCCCAGCATTTT	CASSKQGAGQPQHF
TRBJ1-4	TRBV7-2	.	TRBD1	TGTGCCAGCAGCTTAGGGGGGACAGCCCTTGACGAAAAACTGTTTTTT	CASSLGGTALDEKLFF
TRBJ2-2	TRBV4-2	.	.	TGTGCCAGCAGTGTGGCGGGGACGAACACCGGGGAGCTGTTTTTT	CASSVAGTNTGELFF
TRBJ1-2	TRBV5-1	.	TRBD1	TGCGCCAGCAGCCCGGGACAGGGGTATGGCTACACCTTC	CASSPGQGYGYTF
TRBJ1-2	TRBV1	.	.	TGCACCAGCAGCCAAGATGGCAGGGTTGGCTACACCTTC	CTSSQDGRVGYTF
TRBJ1-2	TRBV5-4	.	TRBD1	TGTGCCAGCAGGGGGACAGGCGGAGATGTTGGCTACACCTTC	CASRGTGGDVGYTF
TRBJ1-1	TRBV7-9	.	.	TGTGCCAGCAGCCCGTCTGGGGGGGGAGACACTGAAGCTTTCTTT	CASSPSGGGDTEAFF
TRBJ1-2	TRBV28	once	.	TGTGCCAGCAGTTCGAGAGGCTACACCTTC	CASSSRGYTF
TRBJ1-2	TRBV5-1	.	TRBD1	TGCGCCAGCAGCCCCGGGACAGAGCACTTTAACTATGGCTACACCTTC	CASSPGTEHFNYGYTF
TRBJ2-7	TRBV18	few	.	TGTGCCAGCTCACCCCAACCGGCTAGCGTACTCTCCTACGAGCAGTACTTC	CASSPQPASVLSYEQYF
TRBJ2-3	TRBV28	.	.	TGTGCCAGCAGTCCAAGGGGAGGAGGGCAGTATTTT	CASSPRGGGQYF
TRBJ2-5	TRBV7-2	.	TRBD2	TGTGCCAGCAGCTTACGACTAGCGGGGCGAGAGACCCAGTACTTC	CASSLRLAGRETQYF
TRBJ2-7	TRBV15	.	.	TGTGCCACCAGCAGAGATCTAGGAAGGAGCTCCTACGAGCAGTACTTC	CATSRDLGRSSYEQYF
TRBJ1-6	TRBV4-2	.	.	TGTGCCAGCAGCCAAGATTGGTGGGACATGAATTCACCCCTCCACTTT	CASSQDWWDMNSPLHF
TRBJ1-1	TRBV7-3	.	.	TGTGCCAGCAGCTCGGGAGGGCTCACGAACACTGAAGCTTTCTTT	CASSSGGLTNTEAFF
TRBJ2-1	TRBV10-3	.	TRBD2	TGTGCCATCAGGGATAGCGGGGGCTTCAGGGGTGAGCAGTTCTTC	CAIRDSGGFRGEQFF
TRBJ1-5	TRBV28	once	TRBD1	TGTGCCAGCAGTCCGCTGGGACAGGGGACTCAGCCCCAGCATTTT	CASSPLGQGTQPQHF
TRBJ1-1	TRBV7-9	.	.	TGTGCCAGCAGCTTACCTGAATCGGGCACTGAAGCTTTCTTT	CASSLPESGTEAFF
TRBJ2-2	TRBV5-1	.	.	TGCGCCAGCAGCTTAGACAGCTTCGCGAACACCGGGGAGCTGTTTTTT	CASSLDSFANTGELFF